This entry lists 30 T cell receptor beta chains sequenced from one sample in a study of cytomegalovirus exposure and HLA in healthy donors. With 60 Vbeta and 13 Jbeta primers, the PCR was carried out. The method was immunoSEQ multiplex PCR; TCRdb's version includes in-frame clones alone and lacks a portion of them. This sample has approximately 160,000 clones; approximately 67% occur once, and the top ten carry around 4.5%. Input material: PBMCs. The origin of the receptors is a woman younger than 35 in good health and CMV-seropositive.

This clone was seen more than once but under ten times. The chain combines TRBV4-1 with TRBJ2-1; 8 nucleotides line up with TRBD2. The V segment lost 0 bases and the J segment 7 bases; nucleotides outside the gene matches: 8. Germline lookup yields CDR1 MGHRA and CDR2 YSYEKL. The CDR3 length is 16 residues. The CDR3 DNA reads TGCGCCAGCAGCCAAGACAGAAGCGGGAGTTGGAATGAGCAGTTCTTC. This translates into CASSQDRSGSWNEQFF.

V gene TRBV14 combines with J gene TRBJ2-2; no reliable D call. CDR1 is SGHDN and CDR2 is FVKESK in the germline V gene. The length of the CDR3 is 14 residues. Trimming removed 0 bases from V and 6 bases from J, with 8 bases in between. CDR3: CASSQEGEAGELFF. The CDR3, as DNA: TGTGCCAGCAGCCAAGAAGGAGAGGCCGGGGAGCTGTTTTTT.

Turning to this clone: The junction departs from the called germline gene at one end, perhaps through a read error. The chain recombines TRBV6-6 with TRBJ1-2; TRBD1 matches at 7 bases. This CDR3 has 16 amino acids. The germline V gene has CDR1 MNHNY and CDR2 SVGAGI (reference sequence). The DNA for the CDR3 is TGTGCCAGCGGTTACTCTCGACCAGGGGGTTCGCGTGGCTACACCTTC. Its protein is CASGYSRPGGSRGYTF.

The chain employs TRBV6-5 and TRBJ2-3; 8 nucleotides line up with TRBD2. The CDR3 has 13 residues. The germline gives CDR1 MNHEY, CDR2 SVGAGI. With 5 bases clipped from V and 4 bases from J, the junction kept 2 bases outside the gene matches. The CDR3 is CASSVLAADTQYF. The CDR3, as DNA: TGTGCCAGCAGTGTACTAGCGGCAGATACGCAGTATTTT.

This clone occurred a few times. The chain couples TRBV6-1 to TRBJ2-7; 8 bases line up with TRBD2. V shed 2 bases and J 6 bases; nucleotides not matched to a gene: 6. Germline CDR1 is MNHNS and CDR2 is SASEGT. This CDR3 region has 14 residues. CDR3 residues: CASSEYGRAPEQYF. The CDR3 DNA reads TGTGCCAGCAGTGAATACGGGAGGGCCCCCGAGCAGTACTTC.

This clone has more than one count but fewer than ten. The chain combines TRBV2 with TRBJ2-5, with D perhaps TRBD1 (6 bases). This CDR3 has 16 amino acids. The germline V gene encodes CDR1 SNHLY and CDR2 FYNNEI. The V end was cut by 9 bases, the J end by 2 bases, with 22 bases between. This CDR3 reads CARGLRTEGYQETQYF. The CDR3 coding sequence is TGTGCCAGGGGCCTACGGACAGAAGGTTATCAAGAGACCCAGTACTTC.

V is TRBV5-6 and J is TRBJ1-2; D remains ambiguous. CDR3 length: 14 residues. The V gene's germline CDR1 is SGHDT and CDR2 YYEEEE. Trimming pared 5 bases from V and 4 bases from J, leaving 15 bases between. CDR3 protein: CASRVGAGIYGYTF. Here the CDR3 DNA reads TGTGCCAGCAGGGTGGGCGCCGGTATCTATGGCTACACCTTC. The full variable domain, with the rest looked up from reference TRBV5-6 and TRBJ1-2, is DAGVTQSPTHLIKTRGQQVTLRCSPKSGHDTVSWYQQALGQGPQFIFQYYEEEERQRGNFPDRFSGHQFPNYSSELNVNALLLGDSALYLCASRVGAGIYGYTFGSGTRLTVV.

This chain connects TRBV10-3 to TRBJ2-3; 7 bases map to TRBD2. Germline CDR1 is ENHRY and CDR2 is SYGVKD. The CDR3 is 16 amino acids. Losses at the gene ends were 0 bases for V and 2 bases for J; bases not matched to a gene: 5. The CDR3 DNA is TGTGCCATCAGTGAGTCTGCTAGCGGCTACACAGATACGCAGTATTTT. This sequence encodes CAISESASGYTDTQYF.

The chain joins TRBV5-1 to TRBJ2-7, with TRBD1 matching over 7 bases. This CDR3 has 14 amino acids. Trimming at V came to 1 base and at J to 0 bases, leaving 1 base not matched to a gene. CDR1 is SGHRS, CDR2 YFSETQ, per germline. CDR3 loop: CASSLTGDSYEQYF. Written as DNA, the CDR3 is TGCGCCAGCAGCTTGACAGGGGACTCCTACGAGCAGTACTTC. The variable domain in full, completed from reference TRBV5-1 and TRBJ2-7, reads KAGVTQTPRYLIKTRGQQVTLSCSPISGHRSVSWYQQTPGQGLQFLFEYFSETQRNKGNFPGRFSGRQFSNSRSEMNVSTLELGDSALYLCASSLTGDSYEQYFGPGTRLTVT.

The chain employs TRBV27 and TRBJ1-1; D is uncertain. The CDR3 totals 13 residues. In germline, CDR1 is MNHEY, CDR2 SMNVEV (reference sequence). The V end lost 10 bases, the J end lost 0 bases, and 12 bases lay between the germline ends. In DNA, the CDR3 is TGTGCCATCTCGATGGGAGTGAACACTGAAGCTTTCTTT. Its translation: CAISMGVNTEAFF.

This rearrangement joins TRBV7-3 to TRBJ2-3; D unresolved. V dropped 1 base and J dropped 1 base, with 6 bases sitting between them. Germline V gene sequence: CDR1 SGHTA, CDR2 FQGTGA. CDR3 length: 14 amino acids. In DNA, the CDR3 is TGTGCCAGCAGCTTAAGTCTTGGCACAGATACGCAGTATTTT. It is translated as CASSLSLGTDTQYF.

This clone was counted between two and nine times. The genes are TRBV7-2 and TRBJ1-2; D may be TRBD1 (6 bases). CDR3 length: 12 amino acids. V lost 5 bases, J lost 8 bases, and 12 bases lay in between. Per germline, CDR1 SGHTA and CDR2 FQGNSA. CDR3 in DNA: TGTGCCAGCAGCGTTTGGACAGACGGCTACACCTTC. It codes for CASSVWTDGYTF.

This rearrangement joins TRBV21-1 to TRBJ2-7; the table assigns TRBD2, which was not confirmed against the DNA. TRBV21-1 is recorded as a pseudogene. This CDR3 has 12 amino acids. The CDR3 region is CASSLFSYEQYF. CDR3 DNA: TGTGCCAGCAGCCTATTCTCCTACGAGCAGTACTTC.

This clone was picked up a small number of times. CDR3 sequence: CASSSDRGPGETQYF. CDR3 bases: TGTGCCAGCAGTAGCGACAGGGGGCCAGGAGAGACCCAGTACTTC. The chain recombines TRBV25-1 with TRBJ2-5, with 10 positions matching TRBD1. V shed 5 bases and J 4 bases; nucleotides not matched to a gene: 7. The germline V gene encodes CDR1 MGHDK and CDR2 SYGVNS. The CDR3 covers 15 residues.

This clone was seen a handful of times. The chain couples TRBV5-1 to TRBJ1-1; 8 bases match TRBD1. The junction had 10 bases not matched to a gene; V was cut back by 8 bases and J by 4 bases. The length of the CDR3 is 14 residues. Germline CDR1 reads SGHRS; CDR2 reads YFSETQ. In nucleotides, the CDR3 is TGCGCCAGTGGGGCCGAGACAGGGGCCACTGAAGCTTTCTTT. Protein sequence: CASGAETGATEAFF.

This CDR3 reads CASSQDVEETQYF. The DNA for the CDR3 is TGTGCCAGCAGCCAAGATGTCGAAGAGACCCAGTACTTC. This chain uses TRBV14 with TRBJ2-5; D uncertain. V dropped 0 bases and J dropped 3 bases, with 5 bases sitting between them. Germline V gives CDR1 SGHDN, CDR2 FVKESK. The CDR3 runs to 13 residues.

The rearrangement uses TRBV2 and TRBJ2-3; no reliable D call. V lost 6 bases, J lost 10 bases, and 14 bases lay in between. CDR3 size: 12 residues. Germline V lookup: CDR1 SNHLY, CDR2 FYNNEI. This CDR3 is CASRETGEAQYF. DNA of the CDR3: TGTGCCAGCAGGGAGACCGGAGAGGCGCAGTATTTT.

This clone was recorded a few times. The chain couples TRBV7-9 to TRBJ2-7, with 7 bases lining up with TRBD2. The CDR3 has 14 residues. V lost 3 bases and J lost 0; bases outside the gene matches: 2. Germline V gene lookup returns CDR1 SEHNR and CDR2 FQNEAQ (reference sequence). CDR3 residues: CASSLGGYSYEQYF. The CDR3 bases are TGTGCCAGCAGCTTGGGGGGGTACTCCTACGAGCAGTACTTC.

The gene calls are TRBV5-4 and TRBJ2-1, with 7 bases aligning to TRBD1. The CDR3 is 17 amino acids. Germline CDR1 and CDR2: SGHNT and YYREEE (reference sequence). V was pared by 6 bases and J by 5 bases, with 17 bases of the junction left unmatched. The DNA for the CDR3 is TGTGCCAGCACTCTAAGGGGGCGGGTGTTTGAGGACAATGAGCAGTTCTTC. Translated: CASTLRGRVFEDNEQFF. The full variable domain, with the rest looked up from reference TRBV5-4 and TRBJ2-1, is ETGVTQSPTHLIKTRGQQVTLRCSSQSGHNTVSWYQQALGQGPQFIFQYYREEENGRGNFPPRFSGLQFPNYSSELNVNALELDDSALYLCASTLRGRVFEDNEQFFGPGTRLTVL.

This clone has only a few counts. This sequence joins TRBV4-2 and TRBJ1-4; 7 bases are a match to TRBD1. This CDR3 comprises 18 residues. Germline V lookup: CDR1 LGHNA, CDR2 YNFKEQ. The J segment lost 0 bases and the V segment lost 0 bases, leaving 7 bases of the junction unmatched. The CDR3 reads CASSQDPWDSATNEKLFF. The CDR3 region has the DNA TGTGCCAGCAGCCAAGACCCCTGGGACAGTGCAACTAATGAAAAACTGTTTTTT.

The table lists this clone with a count of one. The chain joins TRBV7-9 to TRBJ2-5, with a weak D call TRBD2 (5 bases). Germline CDR1 and CDR2: SEHNR and FQNEAQ (reference sequence). With 7 bases removed from V and 11 bases from J, the gap between germline ends came to 23 bases. The CDR3 loop spans 14 amino acids. The CDR3, as DNA: TGTGCCAGCACCTCGAGCGGACCCCTCGATGAGCAGTACTTC. It specifies CASTSSGPLDEQYF.

The chain joins TRBV19 to TRBJ1-2; 10 bases fit TRBD1. CDR3 size: 15 residues. Trimming at V came to 7 bases and at J to 0 bases, leaving 5 bases not matched to a gene. Looked up from germline, CDR1 is LNHDA and CDR2 is SQIVND (reference sequence). This chain's CDR3 is CASKATGGTNYGYTF. In DNA form, the CDR3 reads TGTGCCAGTAAGGCGACAGGGGGCACTAACTATGGCTACACCTTC.

The chain is built from TRBV11-2 and TRBJ2-1; 10 positions match TRBD1. This CDR3 has 16 amino acids. Germline V lookup: CDR1 SGHAT, CDR2 FQNNGV. The V gene end was trimmed by 5 bases and the J gene end by 5 bases; junction bases not matched to a gene: 9. This CDR3 is CASSTRDRGFHNEQFF. The DNA for the CDR3 is TGTGCCAGCAGCACCCGGGACAGGGGATTCCACAATGAGCAGTTCTTC.

This clone was counted between two and nine times. The genes are TRBV5-6 and TRBJ2-1, with TRBD2 matching 7 bases. Germline V gene lookup returns CDR1 SGHDT and CDR2 YYEEEE. The CDR3 extends over 14 amino acids. The V segment lost 4 bases and the J segment 2 bases; nucleotides outside the gene matches: 3. The CDR3 protein is CASSPSGPYNEQFF. The CDR3 nucleotides are TGTGCCAGCAGCCCTAGCGGACCCTACAATGAGCAGTTCTTC.

V and J are TRBV9 and TRBJ1-3, with a possible D match to TRBD1 (6 bases). The V end was cut by 4 bases, the J end by 4 bases, with 12 bases between. Germline CDR1 and CDR2: SGDLS and YYNGEE. CDR3 length equals 14 residues. DNA for the CDR3: TGTGCCAGCAGCCCCCGGACAGCCGGAAACACCATATATTTT. This codes for CASSPRTAGNTIYF. Variable domain in full (rest from reference TRBV9 and TRBJ1-3): DSGVTQTPKHLITATGQRVTLRCSPRSGDLSVYWYQQSLDQGLQFLIQYYNGEERAKGNILERFSAQQFPDLHSELNLSSLELGDSALYFCASSPRTAGNTIYFGEGSWLTVV.

The chain recombines TRBV15 with TRBJ2-5, with 7 bases lining up with TRBD1. Germline V gene data show CDR1 as LNHNV and CDR2 as YYDKDF (reference sequence). This CDR3 spans 15 amino acids. After removal of 3 bases from V and 2 bases from J, the junction contained 6 bases not matched to a gene. The CDR3 DNA follows: TGTGCCACCAGCAGGGACTGGACAGGACAAGAGACCCAGTACTTC. Translating gives CATSRDWTGQETQYF.

The chain carries TRBV23-1 and TRBJ1-6; 7 bases map to TRBD1. TRBV23-1 is labeled an ORF, and its function is uncertain. V gave up 6 bases and J gave up 7 bases; unmatched junction bases: 3. The CDR3 has 13 residues. The CDR3 region has the DNA TGCGCCAGCAGGGACAGGCCAAATTCACCCCTCCACTTT. Amino acids: CASRDRPNSPLHF.

This clone was counted only a few times. The rearrangement links TRBV30 to TRBJ1-1; D gene unclear. The germline V gene encodes CDR1 GTSNPN and CDR2 SVGIG (reference sequence). The CDR3 runs to 13 residues. V was cut by 3 bases and J by 2 bases, with 10 bases left in between. Written as DNA, the CDR3 is TGTGCCTGGAGACAAAAGAAAAACACTGAAGCTTTCTTT. As protein: CAWRQKKNTEAFF.

The chain joins TRBV27 to TRBJ2-1; maybe TRBD1 (6 bases). Germline V gives CDR1 MNHEY, CDR2 SMNVEV (reference sequence). The CDR3 runs 19 residues. V was trimmed by 3 bases and J by 1 base, leaving 22 bases between them. CDR3 region: CASSFRVVRGMDSYNEQFF. The CDR3 bases are TGTGCCAGCAGTTTTAGGGTGGTGAGGGGGATGGATTCCTACAATGAGCAGTTCTTC.

As for this clone: A junction boundary mismatches the germline segment, possibly from a read error. At the DNA level, this CDR3 is encoded by other sequences in the same sample as well. The chain uses TRBV6-5 and TRBJ1-6, with unresolved D. The CDR3 covers 13 residues. The germline CDR1 and CDR2 sequences are MNHEY and SVGAGI. CDR3 residues: CASSRSYNSPLHF. The DNA for the CDR3 is TGTGCCAGCAGTCGCTCCTATAATTCCCCCCTCCACTTT.